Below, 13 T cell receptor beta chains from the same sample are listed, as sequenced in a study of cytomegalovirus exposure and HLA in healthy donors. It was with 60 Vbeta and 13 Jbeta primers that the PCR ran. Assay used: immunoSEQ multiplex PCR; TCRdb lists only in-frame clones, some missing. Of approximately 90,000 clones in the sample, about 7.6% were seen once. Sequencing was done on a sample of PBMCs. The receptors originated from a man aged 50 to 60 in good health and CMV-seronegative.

The CDR3 is CASRPIGLAGGTGELFF. The CDR3 DNA reads as TGTGCCAGCAGGCCAATCGGGCTAGCGGGAGGCACCGGGGAGCTGTTTTTT. This chain links TRBV27 with TRBJ2-2, with TRBD2 matching 11 bases. This CDR3 region has 17 residues. With 6 bases clipped from V and 4 bases from J, the junction kept 10 bases outside the gene matches. Per the germline V gene, CDR1 is MNHEY and CDR2 is SMNVEV (reference sequence).

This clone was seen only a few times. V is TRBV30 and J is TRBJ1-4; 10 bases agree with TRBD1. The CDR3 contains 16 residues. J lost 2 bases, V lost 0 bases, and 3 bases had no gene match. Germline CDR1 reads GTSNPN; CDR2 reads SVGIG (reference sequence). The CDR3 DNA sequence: TGTGCCTGGAGTGTACTGACAGGGGGCACTAATGAAAAACTGTTTTTT. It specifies CAWSVLTGGTNEKLFF.

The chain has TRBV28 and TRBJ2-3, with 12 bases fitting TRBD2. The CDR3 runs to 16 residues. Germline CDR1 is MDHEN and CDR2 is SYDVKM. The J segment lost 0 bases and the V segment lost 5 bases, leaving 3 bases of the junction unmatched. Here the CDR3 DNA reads TGTGCCAGCAGTGTCCTAGCGGGAGGGAGCACAGATACGCAGTATTTT. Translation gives CASSVLAGGSTDTQYF.

The CDR3 loop is CASSYSRGSNSPLHF. The CDR3 DNA is TGTGCCAGCAGTTACTCTCGGGGATCTAATTCACCCCTCCACTTT. V and J are TRBV6-5 and TRBJ1-6; D is uncertain. This CDR3 spans 15 amino acids. Per germline, CDR1 MNHEY and CDR2 SVGAGI. Between the trimmed V and J ends, which lost 0 bases and 6 bases, there was a span of 9 bases.

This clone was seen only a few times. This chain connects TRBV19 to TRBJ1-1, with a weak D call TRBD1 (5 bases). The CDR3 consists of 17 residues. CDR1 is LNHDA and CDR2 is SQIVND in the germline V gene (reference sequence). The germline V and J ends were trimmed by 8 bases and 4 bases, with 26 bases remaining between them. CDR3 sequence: CASALSAGVGSSTEAFF. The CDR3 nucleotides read TGTGCCAGTGCCCTCTCGGCGGGGGTCGGTAGTAGCACTGAAGCTTTCTTT.

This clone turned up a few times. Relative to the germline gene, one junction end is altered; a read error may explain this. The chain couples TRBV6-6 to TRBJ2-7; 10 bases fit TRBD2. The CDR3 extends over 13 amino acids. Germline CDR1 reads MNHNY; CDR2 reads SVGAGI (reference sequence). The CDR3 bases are TGTGCCAGCAGTTACGAGGCTAGCGGGAGCAAACACTTC. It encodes CASSYEASGSKHF.

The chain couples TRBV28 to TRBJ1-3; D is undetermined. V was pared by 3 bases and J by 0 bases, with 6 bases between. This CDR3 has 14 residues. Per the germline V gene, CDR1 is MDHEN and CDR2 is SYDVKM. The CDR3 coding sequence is TGTGCCAGCAGTTTCGGGTCCTCTGGAAACACCATATATTTT. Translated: CASSFGSSGNTIYF.

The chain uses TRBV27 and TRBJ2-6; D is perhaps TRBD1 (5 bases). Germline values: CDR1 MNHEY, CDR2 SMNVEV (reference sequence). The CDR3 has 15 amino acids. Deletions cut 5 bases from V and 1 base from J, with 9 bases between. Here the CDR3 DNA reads TGTGCCAGCAGTCCCGGACATTCTGGGGCCAACGTCCTGACTTTC. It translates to CASSPGHSGANVLTF.

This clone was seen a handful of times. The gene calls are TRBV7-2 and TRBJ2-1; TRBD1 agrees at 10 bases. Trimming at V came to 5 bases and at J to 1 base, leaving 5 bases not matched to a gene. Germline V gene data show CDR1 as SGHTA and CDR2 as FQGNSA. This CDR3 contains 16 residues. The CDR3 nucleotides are TGTGCCAGCAGCCCAAGGGGACAGGGGTCCTACAATGAGCAGTTCTTC. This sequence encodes CASSPRGQGSYNEQFF.

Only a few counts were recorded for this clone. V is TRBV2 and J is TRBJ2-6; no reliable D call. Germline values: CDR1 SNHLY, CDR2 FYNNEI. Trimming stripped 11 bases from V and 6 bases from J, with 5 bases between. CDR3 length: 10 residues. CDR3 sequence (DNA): TGTGCCGGGCAGGCCAACGTCCTGACTTTC. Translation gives CAGQANVLTF.

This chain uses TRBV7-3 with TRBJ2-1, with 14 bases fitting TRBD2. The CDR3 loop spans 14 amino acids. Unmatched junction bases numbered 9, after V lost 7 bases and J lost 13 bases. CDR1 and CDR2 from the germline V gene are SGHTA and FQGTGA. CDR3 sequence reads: CASKETGTSGRQFF. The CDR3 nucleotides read TGTGCCAGCAAGGAGACCGGGACTAGCGGGAGACAGTTCTTC.

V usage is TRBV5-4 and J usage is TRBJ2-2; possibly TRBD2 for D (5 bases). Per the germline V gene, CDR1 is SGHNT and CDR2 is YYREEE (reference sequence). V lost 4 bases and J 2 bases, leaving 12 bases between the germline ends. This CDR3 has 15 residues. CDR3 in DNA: TGTGCCAGCAGCAAGAGCGGAAGAAACACCGGGGAGCTGTTTTTT. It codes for CASSKSGRNTGELFF.

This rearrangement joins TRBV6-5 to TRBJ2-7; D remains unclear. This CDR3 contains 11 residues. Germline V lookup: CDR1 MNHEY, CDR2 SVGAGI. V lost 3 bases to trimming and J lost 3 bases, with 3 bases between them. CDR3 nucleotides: TGTGCCAGCAGTTATCTCTACGAGCAGTACTTC. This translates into CASSYLYEQYF.